One and the same sample provided the 4 T cell receptor beta chains below, sequenced in a study of CXCR3-negative and CXCR3-positive naive CD8 T cells. Researchers prepared the TRB cDNA libraries using 5' RACE with UMI labels. TCRdb reprocessed the 5' RACE reads and stores each CDR3 protein as one record, lacking DNA. With tens of thousands of distinct CDR3 sequences in the sample, the ten largest clones hold 1.5%. Sequenced sample: naive CXCR3- CD8+ T cells from blood. Subset meaning: CD45RO-CCR7+CD27+CD95- naive CD8+ T cells lacking CXCR3 (TNR3-). These TCRs come from a human donor in good health. Some clones in this sample may be carry-over from other donors' samples.

V and J are TRBV5-5 and TRBJ2-2; TCRdb calls TRBD1, which cannot be checked without DNA. Germline V gives CDR1 SGHKS, CDR2 YYEKEE (reference sequence). CDR3 size: 15 residues. CDR3 loop: CASSLELGDTGELFF.

The chain couples TRBV12-5 to TRBJ2-7; TCRdb names TRBD1, which stays unverified in the absence of DNA. The CDR3 length is 16 residues. The germline CDR1 and CDR2 sequences are LGHNT and FRNRAP. The CDR3 reads CASGLTRWGLSYEQYF.

V is TRBV12-5 and J is TRBJ2-3. Germline V lookup: CDR1 LGHNT, CDR2 FRNRAP. The CDR3 sequence is 15 residues long. Here the CDR3 reads CASGSNLGPTDTQYF.

The chain carries TRBV28 and TRBJ2-2; the D call from TCRdb, TRBD1, cannot be confirmed without DNA. Germline lookup yields CDR1 MDHEN and CDR2 SYDVKM. The CDR3 covers 13 residues. The chain's CDR3 is CASSFGGIGELFF.